The clone carrying this T cell receptor beta chain was detected many times. Time point specified: after trial treatment. Treatment given: LDRT plus nivolumab, ipilimumab, low-dose cyclophosphamide and aspirin (RACIN trial). Germline CDR1 and CDR2: MNHNY and SVGAGI (reference sequence). The V end lost 0 bases, the J end lost 6 bases, and 7 bases lay between the germline ends. CDR3 length: 13 amino acids. With TRAV- and TRBV-specific primers, first-strand cDNA was made, covering the alpha and beta chains. A 20-cycle PCR with a constant-region primer and V-primer adapter amplified TCRs. TCRdb analysed the reads with MiXCR anew, one entry per CDR3 protein. The sample carries about 39,000 distinct CDR3 sequences, roughly 20% recorded once. The data belong to a study of low-dose radiotherapy and immunotherapy resistance in tumors. Study background: Patients were treated with intravenous nivolumab at 240 mg every two weeks and were also dosed with ipilimumab at 1 mg/kg every six weeks.

The input for sequencing was PBMCs, taken after low-dose radiotherapy plus immunotherapy. This rearrangement joins TRBV6-6 to TRBJ2-3, with D possibly TRBD1 on 5 matching bases. The receptor was derived from a female donor with ovarian cancer. CDR3 nucleotides: TGTGCCAGCAGTTACTCGAAGGGGGATACGCAGTATTTT. Translation gives CASSYSKGDTQYF.